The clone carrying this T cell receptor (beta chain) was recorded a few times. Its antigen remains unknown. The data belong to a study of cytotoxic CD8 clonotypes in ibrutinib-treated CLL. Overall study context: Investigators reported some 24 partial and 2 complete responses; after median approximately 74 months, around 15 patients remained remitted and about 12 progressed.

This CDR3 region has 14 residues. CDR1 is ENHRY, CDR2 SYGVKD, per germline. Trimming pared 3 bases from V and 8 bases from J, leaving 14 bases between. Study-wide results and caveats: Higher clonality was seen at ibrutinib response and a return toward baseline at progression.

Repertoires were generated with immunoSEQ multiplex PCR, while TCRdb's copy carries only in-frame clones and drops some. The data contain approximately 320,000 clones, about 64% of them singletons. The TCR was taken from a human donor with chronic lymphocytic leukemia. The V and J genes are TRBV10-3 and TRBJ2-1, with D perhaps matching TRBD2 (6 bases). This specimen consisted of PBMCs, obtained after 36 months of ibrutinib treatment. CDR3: CAISDDGRTDEQFF. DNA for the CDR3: TGTGCCATCAGTGACGACGGGAGAACTGATGAGCAGTTCTTC.